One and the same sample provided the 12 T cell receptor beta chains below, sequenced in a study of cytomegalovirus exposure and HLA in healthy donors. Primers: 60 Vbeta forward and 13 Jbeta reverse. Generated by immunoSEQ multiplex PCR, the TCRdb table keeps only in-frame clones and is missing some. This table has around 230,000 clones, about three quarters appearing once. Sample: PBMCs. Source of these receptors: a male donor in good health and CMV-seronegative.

The CDR3 protein is CASSKPGQLDNEQFF. Here the CDR3 DNA reads TGTGCCAGTAGTAAGCCGGGACAGCTAGACAATGAGCAGTTCTTC. The J gene is TRBJ2-1, the V gene TRBV19, with TRBD1 matching over 7 bases. The junction had 8 bases not matched to a gene; V was cut back by 4 bases and J by 5 bases. The CDR3 runs 15 residues. Germline V gene lookup returns CDR1 LNHDA and CDR2 SQIVND (reference sequence).

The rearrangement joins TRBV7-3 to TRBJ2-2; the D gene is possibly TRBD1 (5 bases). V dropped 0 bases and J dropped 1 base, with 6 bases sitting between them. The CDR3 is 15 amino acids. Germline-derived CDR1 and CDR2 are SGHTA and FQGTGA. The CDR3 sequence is CASSLTDKNTGELFF. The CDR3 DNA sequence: TGTGCCAGCAGCTTAACGGACAAGAACACCGGGGAGCTGTTTTTT.

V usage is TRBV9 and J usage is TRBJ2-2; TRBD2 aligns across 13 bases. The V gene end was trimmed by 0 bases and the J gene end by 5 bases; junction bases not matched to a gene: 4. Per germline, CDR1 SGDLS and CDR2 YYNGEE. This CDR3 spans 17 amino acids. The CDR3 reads CASSVGLAGGGTGELFF. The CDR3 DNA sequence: TGTGCCAGCAGCGTAGGACTAGCGGGAGGAGGGACCGGGGAGCTGTTTTTT.

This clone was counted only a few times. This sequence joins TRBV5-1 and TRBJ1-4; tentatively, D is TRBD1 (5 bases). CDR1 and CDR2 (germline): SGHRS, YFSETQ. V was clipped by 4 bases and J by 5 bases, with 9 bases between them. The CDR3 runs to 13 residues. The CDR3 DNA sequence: TGCGCCAGCAGCCCTGACAGAAATGAAAAACTGTTTTTT. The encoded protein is CASSPDRNEKLFF.

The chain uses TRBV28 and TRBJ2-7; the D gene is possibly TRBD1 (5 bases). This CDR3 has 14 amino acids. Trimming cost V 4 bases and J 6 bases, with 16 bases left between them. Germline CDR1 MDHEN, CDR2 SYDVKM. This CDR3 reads CASSYSLDSSEQYF. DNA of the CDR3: TGTGCCAGCAGTTACTCCCTCGACAGTTCCGAGCAGTACTTC.

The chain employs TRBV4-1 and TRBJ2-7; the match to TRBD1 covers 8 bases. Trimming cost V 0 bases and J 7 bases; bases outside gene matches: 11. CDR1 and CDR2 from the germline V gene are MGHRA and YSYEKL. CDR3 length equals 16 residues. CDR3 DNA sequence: TGCGCCAGCAGCCAAGATTCAGGACAGGGTACGCGTGAGCAGTACTTC. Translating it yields CASSQDSGQGTREQYF.

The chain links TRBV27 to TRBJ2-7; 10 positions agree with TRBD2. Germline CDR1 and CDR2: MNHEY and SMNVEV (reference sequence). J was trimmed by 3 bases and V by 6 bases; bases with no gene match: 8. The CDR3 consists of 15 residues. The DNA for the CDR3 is TGTGCCAGCAGGATAGGACTAGCGGACGTCTACGAGCAGTACTTC. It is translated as CASRIGLADVYEQYF.

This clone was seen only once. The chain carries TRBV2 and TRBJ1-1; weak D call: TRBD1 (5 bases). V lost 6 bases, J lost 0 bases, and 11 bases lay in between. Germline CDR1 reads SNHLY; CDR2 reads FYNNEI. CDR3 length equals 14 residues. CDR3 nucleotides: TGTGCCAGCAGGGACAATACAATGAACACTGAAGCTTTCTTT. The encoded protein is CASRDNTMNTEAFF.

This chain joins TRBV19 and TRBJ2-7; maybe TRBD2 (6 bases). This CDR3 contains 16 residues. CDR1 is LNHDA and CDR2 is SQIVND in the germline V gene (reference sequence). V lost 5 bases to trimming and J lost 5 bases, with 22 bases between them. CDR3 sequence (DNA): TGTGCCAGTAGTCCCCTTTTGGGGGGTAATGGCGACGAGCAGTACTTC. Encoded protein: CASSPLLGGNGDEQYF.

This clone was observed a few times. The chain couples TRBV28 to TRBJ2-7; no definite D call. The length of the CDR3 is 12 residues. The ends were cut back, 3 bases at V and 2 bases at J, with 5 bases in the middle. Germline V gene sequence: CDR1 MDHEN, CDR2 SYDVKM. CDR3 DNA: TGTGCCAGCAGTTTCGCAGCCTACGAGCAGTACTTC. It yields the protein CASSFAAYEQYF.

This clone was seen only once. CDR3 nucleotide sequence: TGTGCCAGCAGTCTCTCGGACAGGCTGGTCGAAAAACTGTTTTTT. Its translation is CASSLSDRLVEKLFF. The genes are TRBV28 and TRBJ1-4; 7 bases are shared with TRBD1. CDR1 and CDR2 from the germline V gene are MDHEN and SYDVKM. This CDR3 has 15 amino acids. The V segment lost 5 bases and the J segment 8 bases; nucleotides outside the gene matches: 11.

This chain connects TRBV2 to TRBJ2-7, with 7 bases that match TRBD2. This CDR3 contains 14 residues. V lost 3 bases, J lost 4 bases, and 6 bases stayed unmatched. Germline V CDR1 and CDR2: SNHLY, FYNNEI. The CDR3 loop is CASSDGTIGYEQYF. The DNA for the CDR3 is TGTGCCAGCAGTGACGGGACTATCGGTTACGAGCAGTACTTC.